A single TCR beta chain is shown here with its context. This clonotype was found many times. It has no known antigen specificity. No much larger clone is present one base from it, and per-base qualities are unavailable. The data were taken from a study of identical twins (dated by TCRdb to about 2016). General notes on the study: To test whether fetal clonotypes persist, this study deep-sequenced TCR alpha and beta repertoires from monozygotic twins, from unrelated adults of various ages, and from cord blood. To rule out contamination, the twin experiments were replicated at different times with different library preparation protocols. Broader findings and caveats from the paper: Invariant T cells such as MAIT and iNKT could partly confound zero-insertion analyses, although diverse VJ usage argued against such confounding for most clonotypes. Abundant cord blood beta clonotypes carried fewer insertions; young adult naive repertoires showed a weaker similar trend, while memory repertoires showed none. Because the same donors could not be followed over many years, conclusions were based on cross-sectional statistical analysis. In monozygotic twins, recombination models systematically underestimated out-of-frame TCR alpha sharing, but the models matched the sharing seen between unrelated individuals. Compared with coincidental sharing between unrelated individuals, out-of-frame TCR alpha sequences shared between twins had an excess of sequences with low generation probability. A weaker excess of twin sharing was found in beta out-of-frame sequences because the signal-to-noise ratio was lowered by fewer shared sequences.

V and J lose 0 bases and 3 bases, and a span of 5 bases separates them. CDR3 length: 14 amino acids, cysteine to phenylalanine. Only the CDR3 part of the read is kept: 42 bases, read in frame from the first base. The CDR1 and CDR2 encoded by the germline V gene are LGHNA and YNFKEQ. Libraries were prepared through 5' RACE. The sequencing machine was an Illumina HiSeq 2000. A universal primer binding site was introduced by template switching, and a unique molecular identifier was present in the final cDNA, enabling accurate counting of TCR cDNA molecules. Specific primers in the conserved constant-segment region were used to synthesize first-strand cDNA for the TCR alpha and beta chains. To control for contamination, every cDNA library carried two barcodes: a SMART-Mk sample barcode plus Illumina barcodes. TruSeq adapter sequences, together with Illumina sample barcodes, were added in two successive PCR steps. The Illumina HiSeq platform was used with custom primers to sequence TCR alpha and beta cDNA libraries. The paper's processing steps were these. Raw reads were processed with MiGEC to extract unique molecular identifiers, and MiXCR was used to determine CDR3 positions. For each individual, recombination models were inferred using an EM algorithm with the repgenHMM and IGoR tools. Shared clonotypes were analyzed with the tcR package in R, and sharing was normalized by the product of cloneset sizes. Out-of-frame nonproductive sequences were analyzed to study raw recombination free of thymic and clonal selection effects. TCRdb reprocessing: public reads trimmed at Q25 with fastp, clones called with MiXCR, in-frame beta chains kept. Merged by CDR3 protein, the rows form single entries marked with the most common genes and DNA. The V and J calls here are based on TCRdb, not the publication. The sample table holds approximately 1.8 million distinct CDR3 sequences, of which roughly a third were seen once. The ten largest account for around 0.3% of the sample.

Only healthy Caucasian donors were included. This TCR was sampled from a newborn girl in good health. Recombination linked TRBV4-2 to TRBJ1-4; the D gene remains uncertain. The sequenced sample consisted of cord blood. The DNA sequence is given as TGTGCCAGCAGCCAAGAGAACTCTAATGAAAAACTGTTTTTT. It specifies CASSQENSNEKLFF.